This TCR beta chain is drawn from a study of T-cell memory formation after mild COVID-19. Germline V gives CDR1 SEHNR, CDR2 FQNEAQ (reference sequence). The V and J ends lost 1 base and 5 bases respectively, with 11 bases between them. This CDR3 region has 14 residues. Only a few counts were recorded for this clonotype. The antigen remains unidentified. Study conclusions and caveats: Clones that contracted from day 15 to 85 had balanced CD4/CD8; later expanders were CD4+ biased. Second-wave clones peaking on day 37 lacked confirmed SARS-CoV-2 specificity.

The 5'RACE method, run with constant-segment primers, produced TCR alpha and TCR beta cDNA libraries (carrying sample barcodes and UMIs). TCRdb called the 5' RACE reads again in MiXCR, with one record for every CDR3 protein. The sample holds about 90,000 distinct CDR3 sequences, approximately 13% seen once. The chain employs TRBV7-9 and TRBJ2-5; a possible D gene is TRBD2 (5 bases). The TCR was taken from an adult woman who had mild COVID-19 (a few samples of this study predate the infection). Cell type and time point are not known. Sequencing used PBMCs or a T cell subset sorted from them (not recorded which). This CDR3 reads CASSLGGLTETQYF. CDR3 DNA sequence: TGTGCCAGCAGCTTAGGAGGACTGACGGAGACCCAGTACTTC.